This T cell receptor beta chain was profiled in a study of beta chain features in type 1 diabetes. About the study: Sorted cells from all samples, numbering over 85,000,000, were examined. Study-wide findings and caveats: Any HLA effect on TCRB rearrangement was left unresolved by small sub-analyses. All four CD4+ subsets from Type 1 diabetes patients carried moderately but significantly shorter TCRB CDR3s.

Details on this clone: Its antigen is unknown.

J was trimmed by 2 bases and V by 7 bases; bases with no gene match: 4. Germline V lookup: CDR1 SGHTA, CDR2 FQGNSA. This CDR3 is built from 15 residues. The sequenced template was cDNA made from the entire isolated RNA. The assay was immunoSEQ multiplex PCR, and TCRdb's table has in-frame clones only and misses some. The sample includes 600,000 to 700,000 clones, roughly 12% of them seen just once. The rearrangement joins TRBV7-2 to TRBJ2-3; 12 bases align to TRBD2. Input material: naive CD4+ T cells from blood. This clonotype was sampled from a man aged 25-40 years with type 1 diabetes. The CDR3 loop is CASTRTSGDTDTQYF. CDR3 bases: TGTGCCAGCACCAGGACTAGCGGGGACACAGATACGCAGTATTTT.